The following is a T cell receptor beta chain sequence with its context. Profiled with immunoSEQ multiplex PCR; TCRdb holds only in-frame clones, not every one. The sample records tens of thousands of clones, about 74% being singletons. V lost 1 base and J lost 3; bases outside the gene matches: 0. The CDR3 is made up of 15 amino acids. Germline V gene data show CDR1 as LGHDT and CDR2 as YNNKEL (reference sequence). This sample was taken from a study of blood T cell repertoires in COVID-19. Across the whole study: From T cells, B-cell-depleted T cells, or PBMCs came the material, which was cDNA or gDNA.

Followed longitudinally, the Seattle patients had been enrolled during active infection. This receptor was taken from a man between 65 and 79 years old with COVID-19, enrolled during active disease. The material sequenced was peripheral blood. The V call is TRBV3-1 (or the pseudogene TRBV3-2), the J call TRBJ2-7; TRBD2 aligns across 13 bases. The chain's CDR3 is CASSQGTSGSYEQYF. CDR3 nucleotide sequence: TGTGCCAGCAGCCAAGGGACTAGCGGGAGCTACGAGCAGTACTTC.